A selection of T cell receptor beta chains follows, all from one sample in a study of T cells expressing NK-cell markers. TCRdb reprocessed the 5' RACE reads and reports one entry per CDR3 protein, with no DNA. The sample holds roughly 280,000 distinct CDR3 sequences. What was sequenced was blood T cells: a sorted CD56 or NKG2C T cell subset, CD4+ or CD8+ T cells, or bulk PBMC T cells (not recorded which). The receptors were gathered from a man aged 18-30 years in good health. The CDR3 runs from the conserved cysteine through the conserved F or W. The order of the fields is CDR3 protein, V gene, J gene.

CASSQEVRGTNYEQYF,TRBV4-3,TRBJ2-7
CASSQERGGPLRGGAKNIQYF,TRBV4-1,TRBJ2-4
CASSQPDRGGGELFF,TRBV4-2,TRBJ2-2
CASSLRMTGGSSNQPQHF,TRBV19,TRBJ1-5
CASSLSTGGSEKLFF,TRBV5-6,TRBJ1-4
CASSFHSFNGAASYEQYF,TRBV11-2,TRBJ2-7
CASRSIRGVGTQYF,TRBV6-1,TRBJ2-5
CASSLDRLAGVETQYF,TRBV11-2,TRBJ2-5
CASSTRQGWEQYF,TRBV6-2/TRBV6-3,TRBJ2-7
CASRPPREETQYF,TRBV12-2,TRBJ2-5
CASSLGGGRPEAFF,TRBV7-6,TRBJ1-1
CASSLDGTVYGYTF,TRBV5-1,TRBJ1-2
CASSYLQRPSTKEQYF,TRBV6-5,TRBJ2-7
CASSQGPDTREQFF,TRBV14,TRBJ2-1
CASTNGLAGVETQYF,TRBV6-2/TRBV6-3,TRBJ2-5
CSARGREQPQHF,TRBV20-1,TRBJ1-5
CASSQGAFNQPQHF,TRBV4-1,TRBJ1-5
CASSPTSSSTDTQYF,TRBV12-3/TRBV12-4,TRBJ2-3
CASSTTLANQETQYF,TRBV6-1,TRBJ2-5
CSARDFSRTGENSPLHF,TRBV20-1,TRBJ1-6
CASSTGLPTGELFF,TRBV6-1,TRBJ2-2
CASSDPRQSSYNEQFF,TRBV4-1,TRBJ2-1
CASSFGLRGREKLFF,TRBV7-2,TRBJ1-4
CASSLSGGAAYEQYF,TRBV7-6,TRBJ2-7
CAISESRTGRLTYEQYF,TRBV10-3,TRBJ2-7
CSGGGGHEQYF,TRBV29-1,TRBJ2-7
CSAFPLRAERNQPQHF,TRBV20-1,TRBJ1-5
CASSPRSGGETEAFF,TRBV4-2,TRBJ1-1
CSVVTGAGHTEAFF,TRBV29-1,TRBJ1-1
CASRVQKHYEQYF,TRBV6-1,TRBJ2-7
CASSPTMSTGELFF,TRBV14,TRBJ2-2
CASSSSRGGTDTQYF,TRBV5-1,TRBJ2-3